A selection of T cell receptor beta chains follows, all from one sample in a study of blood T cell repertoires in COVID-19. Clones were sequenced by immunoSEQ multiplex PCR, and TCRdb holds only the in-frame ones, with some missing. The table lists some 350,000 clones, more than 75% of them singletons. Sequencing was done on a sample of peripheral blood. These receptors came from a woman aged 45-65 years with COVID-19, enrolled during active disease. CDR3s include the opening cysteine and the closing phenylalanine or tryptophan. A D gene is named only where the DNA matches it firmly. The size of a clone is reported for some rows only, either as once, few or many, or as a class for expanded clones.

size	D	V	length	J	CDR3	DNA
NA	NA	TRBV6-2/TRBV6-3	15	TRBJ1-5	CASSMPGGSNQPQHF	TGTGCCAGCAGTATGCCCGGAGGGAGCAATCAGCCCCAGCATTTT
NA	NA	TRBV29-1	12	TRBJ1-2	CSHRSDYYGYTF	TGCAGCCATCGTTCGGACTACTATGGCTACACCTTC
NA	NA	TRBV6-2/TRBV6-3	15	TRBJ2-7	CASSYSEPLAYEQYF	TGTGCCAGCAGTTACTCGGAGCCACTAGCCTACGAGCAGTACTTC
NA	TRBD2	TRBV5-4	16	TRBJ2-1	CASSLASGEGLSEQFF	TGTGCCAGCAGCTTGGCCTCGGGGGAGGGCCTGAGTGAGCAGTTCTTC
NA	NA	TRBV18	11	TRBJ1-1	CASSADREAFF	TGTGCCAGCTCAGCCGACAGGGAAGCTTTCTTT
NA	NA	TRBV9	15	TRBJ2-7	CASSVGFSGYGEQYF	TGTGCCAGCAGCGTAGGGTTTTCAGGGTATGGCGAGCAGTACTTC
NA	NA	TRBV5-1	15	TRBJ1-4	CASSQGAQGVVELFF	TGCGCCAGCAGCCAAGGAGCACAGGGCGTCGTTGAACTGTTTTTT
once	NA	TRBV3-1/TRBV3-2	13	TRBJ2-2	CASSPLTRGELFF	TGTGCCAGCAGCCCCTTGACTCGCGGGGAGCTGTTTTTT
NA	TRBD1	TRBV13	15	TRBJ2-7	CASSITGVGTYEQYF	TGTGCCAGCAGCATAACAGGGGTCGGAACCTACGAGCAGTACTTC
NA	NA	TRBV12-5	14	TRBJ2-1	CASGLANSYNEQFF	TGTGCTAGTGGTTTGGCTAATTCCTACAATGAGCAGTTCTTC
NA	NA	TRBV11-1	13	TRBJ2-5	CASSQTQQEPQYF	TGTGCCAGCAGCCAGACCCAACAGGAGCCCCAGTACTTC
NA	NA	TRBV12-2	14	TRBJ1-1	CASRPTSGTMKAFF	TGTGCAAGTCGCCCGACATCCGGGACAATGAAAGCTTTCTTT
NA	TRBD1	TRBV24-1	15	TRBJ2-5	CATSGTGPTQETQYF	TGTGCCACCAGCGGGACAGGCCCAACGCAAGAGACCCAGTACTTC
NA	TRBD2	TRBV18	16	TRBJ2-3	CASDRESGRIGDTQYF	TGTGCCAGCGACCGGGAAAGCGGGAGAATTGGGGATACGCAGTATTTT
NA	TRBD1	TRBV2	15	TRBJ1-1	CASMLTGGMNTEAFF	TGTGCCAGCATGTTGACAGGGGGCATGAACACTGAAGCTTTCTTT
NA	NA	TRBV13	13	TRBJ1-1	CASSPRENTEAFF	TGTGCCAGCAGCCCGAGAGAAAACACTGAAGCTTTCTTT
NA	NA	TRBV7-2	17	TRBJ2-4	CASSIPPGEWAKNIQYF	TGTGCCAGCAGCATCCCCCCGGGGGAGTGGGCCAAAAACATTCAGTACTTC
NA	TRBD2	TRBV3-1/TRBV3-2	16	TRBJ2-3	CASSQDTARGTDTQYF	TGTGCCAGCAGCCAAGATACCGCGCGGGGGACAGATACGCAGTATTTT
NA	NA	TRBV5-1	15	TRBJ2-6	CASSGWRAGANVLTF	TGCGCCAGCAGCGGATGGCGGGCTGGGGCCAACGTCCTGACTTTC
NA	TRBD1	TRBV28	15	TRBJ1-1	CASSGDRGWRTEAFF	TGTGCCAGCTCCGGGGACAGGGGATGGAGGACTGAAGCTTTCTTT
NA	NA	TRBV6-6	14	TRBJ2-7	CASSYSGPLYEQYF	TGTGCCAGCAGTTACTCGGGGCCGCTCTATGAGCAGTACTTC
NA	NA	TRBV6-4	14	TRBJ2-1	CASSRENFINEQFF	TGTGCCAGCAGCCGGGAAAACTTCATCAATGAGCAGTTCTTC
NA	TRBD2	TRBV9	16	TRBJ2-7	CASSPRTSGSRHEQYF	TGTGCCAGCAGCCCCCGGACTAGCGGGAGCCGTCACGAGCAGTACTTC
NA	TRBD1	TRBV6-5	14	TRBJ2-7	CASSYLGQGGEQYF	TGTGCCAGCAGTTACTTAGGACAGGGTGGCGAGCAGTACTTC